This TCR beta chain was sequenced during a study of T-cell reconstitution after alpha-beta-depleted transplantation in children listed by TCRdb under 2016. At the level of the whole study: T-cell immune reconstitution after TCRalphabeta/CD19-depleted allogeneic hematopoietic cell transplantation in children was quantitatively tracked in the study by means of TCR repertoire profiling.

The junction shows trimming of 0 bases on V and 1 base on J, and the gene matches do not reach 3 bases of it. For CDR1 and CDR2, the germline V gene lists LGHNA and YNFKEQ. Including cysteine and phenylalanine, the CDR3 has 18 amino acids. Only the CDR3 portion is preserved as DNA: 54 bases, with reading frame beginning at the first base. The receptor library was made with PCR. Sequenced on an Illumina HiSeq 2500. To normalize quantification of the TCRbeta repertoire, the TCR libraries were built with molecular barcoding that relied on unique molecular identifiers. In TCRdb, the public reads were trimmed at Q25 with fastp and aligned with MiXCR, with productive beta chains retained. Under each unique CDR3 protein, matching rows form one entry showing the most common genes and DNA. This sample comprises a few hundred thousand distinct CDR3 sequences, 11% of them detected only once. The ten largest clones add up to under 30% of the sample.

The paper's findings and limits, for the study overall: The apparently early recovery of alphabetaT-cell counts about two months after transplant reportedly depended on only several hundred rapidly expanded clones that came from non-depleted graft cells. The high TCRbeta diversity at day 60 in some patients was ascribed to recipient T cells and intrathymic progenitors that had survived conditioning. Over the following months the frequencies of hyperexpanded clones went down, and after one year T-cell counts and TCRbeta diversity were mostly credited to newly produced T cells.

The treatment or condition label on this specimen signifies: allogeneic hematopoietic cell transplantation with graft depleted of TCRalphabeta T cells and CD19 B cells. Transplant recipients were children who received TCRalphabeta/CD19-depleted allogeneic hematopoietic cell grafts. There are many counts of this clonotype. The antigen this receptor binds is unknown. One base away there is no much larger clone; base qualities are not given. The chain is encoded by TRBV4-2 joined to TRBJ2-4, and 13 junction bases match TRBD2. The specimen comprised PBMCs, sampled before TCRalphabeta/CD19-depleted stem cell transplant. The TCR was taken from a child less than two years old with acute myeloid leukemia, due to receive a stem cell transplant. The sequenced DNA: TGTGCCAGCAGCCAAGAACTAGCGGGAGGGTGGGCCAAAAACATTCAGTACTTC. This sequence encodes CASSQELAGGWAKNIQYF.